The T cell receptor (beta chain) described here comes from a study of cytomegalovirus exposure and HLA in healthy donors. Both 60 Vbeta primers and 13 Jbeta primers went into the PCR. Clones were read by immunoSEQ multiplex PCR, and TCRdb kept only the in-frame ones, dropping some. The sample records about 63,000 clones, 75% being singletons. The study's findings and limits: There were 164 TCR beta chains listed as cytomegalovirus-associated. Fewer N-insertions (relative to the roughly 700-donor mean) were reportedly seen in an Asian-associated ancestry cluster in a later analysis.

As concerns this clone: Its matching antigen is unknown.

The CDR3 covers 13 residues. The germline V gene has CDR1 SNHLY and CDR2 FYNNEI. Losses at the gene ends were 3 bases for V and 9 bases for J; bases not matched to a gene: 6. The chain employs TRBV2 and TRBJ1-1, with TRBD1 matching over 8 bases. Material: PBMCs. The sequence was obtained from a woman aged 35 to 49 in good health and CMV-seropositive. The CDR3 coding sequence is TGTGCCAGCAGTGACCGGACAGGGTTAAAAGCTTTCTTT. Encoded protein: CASSDRTGLKAFF.